This passage covers 11 T cell receptor beta chains from one sample sequenced in a study of blood T cell repertoires in COVID-19. The repertoire was sequenced with immunoSEQ multiplex PCR; TCRdb's copy has only in-frame clones and lacks some. This table holds hundreds of thousands of clones, roughly 86% found once. The sample consisted of peripheral blood. These receptors came from a woman between 25 and 40 years old with COVID-19, enrolled during active disease.

This clone was counted only a few times. The rearrangement uses TRBV2 and TRBJ1-1; no reliable D call. Germline loops: CDR1 SNHLY, CDR2 FYNNEI. Trimming left V 1 base short and J 11 bases short, with 14 bases between. The CDR3 has 13 residues. The CDR3 DNA reads as TGTGCCAGCAGTGAAGGGCCCGGGTCGGATGCTTTCTTT. Its protein product is CASSEGPGSDAFF. The full variable domain, with the rest looked up from reference TRBV2 and TRBJ1-1, is EPEVTQTPSHQVTQMGQEVILRCVPISNHLYFYWYRQILGQKVEFLVSFYNNEISEKSEIFDDQFSVERPDGSNFTLKIRSTKLEDSAMYFCASSEGPGSDAFFGQGTRLTVV.

The V gene is TRBV5-6, the J gene TRBJ2-1; D uncertain. With 0 bases removed from V and 8 bases from J, the gap between germline ends came to 15 bases. The germline gives CDR1 SGHDT, CDR2 YYEEEE. This CDR3 region has 15 residues. The CDR3: CASSLASSYFDEQFF. CDR3 nucleotide sequence: TGTGCCAGCAGCTTGGCATCTAGTTATTTCGATGAGCAGTTCTTC.

This clone has a single count. The V call is TRBV7-9, the J call TRBJ2-7, with D perhaps TRBD1 (6 bases). CDR3 length: 13 residues. Trimming took 6 bases from V and 1 from J, leaving 10 bases between them. Germline V gene sequence: CDR1 SEHNR, CDR2 FQNEAQ (reference sequence). CDR3 DNA sequence: TGTGCCAGCAGTAACAGGGAGTCCTACGAGCAGTACGTC. Protein product: CASSNRESYEQYV.

This sequence joins TRBV7-2 and TRBJ2-5; perhaps TRBD2 as D (5 bases). The CDR3 is 15 amino acids. Trimming stripped 2 bases from V and 1 base from J, with 11 bases between. The germline gives CDR1 SGHTA, CDR2 FQGNSA. DNA of the CDR3: TGTGCCAGCAGCTTACTTCGAGGGTTCCAAGAGACCCAGTACTTC. Translation gives CASSLLRGFQETQYF.

This rearrangement joins TRBV7-3 to TRBJ2-3; 8 nucleotides line up with TRBD2. The CDR3 has 14 amino acids. The J segment lost 2 bases and the V segment lost 5 bases, leaving 3 bases of the junction unmatched. Per the germline V gene, CDR1 is SGHTA and CDR2 is FQGTGA. This CDR3 reads CASSLSGATDTQYF. Here the CDR3 DNA reads TGTGCCAGCAGCCTTAGCGGGGCCACAGATACGCAGTATTTT.

The rearrangement uses TRBV5-1 and TRBJ2-1; TRBD2 might be the D (5 bases). CDR1 SGHRS and CDR2 YFSETQ come from the germline V gene. Trimming removed 0 bases from V and 2 bases from J, with 9 bases in between. CDR3 length equals 15 residues. The CDR3 DNA reads TGCGCCAGCAGCTTGGGCCCGGGGACCTACAATGAGCAGTTCTTC. This codes for CASSLGPGTYNEQFF.

The chain couples TRBV6-1 to TRBJ1-3; TRBD1 might be the D (6 bases). V was trimmed by 1 base and J by 2 bases, leaving 9 bases between them. Germline V gene lookup returns CDR1 MNHNS and CDR2 SASEGT. CDR3 length: 15 residues. As DNA, the CDR3 is TGTGCCAGCAGTGAAGATGCAGGGGCTGGAAACACCATATATTTT. It specifies CASSEDAGAGNTIYF.

V is TRBV19 and J is TRBJ2-3; the match to TRBD2 covers 7 bases. Germline assignment: CDR1 LNHDA and CDR2 SQIVND (reference sequence). The trim removed 3 bases at V and 1 base at J, leaving 4 bases unmatched. The CDR3 runs 15 residues. The CDR3 DNA reads TGTGCCAGTAGTATGAGGCTAGCGGGCACAGATACGCAGTATTTT. Protein product: CASSMRLAGTDTQYF.

V is TRBV5-6 and J is TRBJ1-2; 9 positions match TRBD1. This CDR3 is built from 13 residues. Per the germline V gene, CDR1 is SGHDT and CDR2 is YYEEEE. Trimming removed 4 bases from V and 8 bases from J; junction bases left unmatched: 6. CDR3 in DNA: TGTGCCAGCAGCCCGGGACAGGGAAGAGGCTACACCTTC. Protein product: CASSPGQGRGYTF.

V usage is TRBV5-1 and J usage is TRBJ2-3; TRBD2 matches 8 bases. Per the germline V gene, CDR1 is SGHRS and CDR2 is YFSETQ. Losses at the gene ends were 2 bases for V and 3 bases for J; bases not matched to a gene: 5. The CDR3 contains 15 residues. CDR3 nucleotide sequence: TGCGCCAGCAGCTTCGCGGGGGGCGGGACAGATACGCAGTATTTT. Protein product: CASSFAGGGTDTQYF.

The rearrangement uses TRBV21-1 and TRBJ1-5; the DNA was not used to check the table's D call, TRBD1. TRBV21-1 is a listed pseudogene. The length of the CDR3 is 15 residues. The CDR3 coding sequence is TGTGCCAGCGAGTACCGGGACAGATCCAATCAGCCCCAGCATTTT. It codes for CASEYRDRSNQPQHF.